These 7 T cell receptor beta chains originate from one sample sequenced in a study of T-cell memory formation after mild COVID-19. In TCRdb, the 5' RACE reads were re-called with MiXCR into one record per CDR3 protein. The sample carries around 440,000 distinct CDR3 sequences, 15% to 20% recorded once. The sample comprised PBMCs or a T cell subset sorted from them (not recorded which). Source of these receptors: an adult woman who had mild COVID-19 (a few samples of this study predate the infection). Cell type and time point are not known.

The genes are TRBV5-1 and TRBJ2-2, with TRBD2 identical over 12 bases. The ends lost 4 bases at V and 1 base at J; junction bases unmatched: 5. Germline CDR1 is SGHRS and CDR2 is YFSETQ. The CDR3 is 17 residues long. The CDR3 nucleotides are TGCGCCAGCAGCCCCTGGACTAGCGGGATGAACACCGGGGAGCTGTTTTTT. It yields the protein CASSPWTSGMNTGELFF.

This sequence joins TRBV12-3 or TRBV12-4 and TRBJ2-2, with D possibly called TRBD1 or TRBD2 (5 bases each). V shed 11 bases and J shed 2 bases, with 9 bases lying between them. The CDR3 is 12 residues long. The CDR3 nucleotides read TGTGCCGGGGGACGAAACACCGGGGAGCTGTTTTTT. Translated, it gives CAGGRNTGELFF.

CDR3 residues: CSAMPYPNYGYTF. CDR3 in DNA: TGCAGTGCAATGCCGTATCCAAACTATGGCTACACCTTC. The chain employs TRBV20-1 and TRBJ1-2; no clear D gene. The CDR3 totals 13 residues. V lost 6 bases and J lost 2, with 13 bases in between. In germline, CDR1 is DFQATT, CDR2 SNEGSKA (reference sequence).

The CDR3 spells CASSQVHRDRGPLAYEQYF. In DNA, the CDR3 is TGTGCCAGCAGCCAAGTACACCGGGACAGGGGGCCTCTTGCTTACGAGCAGTACTTC. The chain employs TRBV3-1 and TRBJ2-7; 12 bases line up with TRBD1. This CDR3 is 19 amino acids long. V shed 1 base, J shed 4 bases, and the junction held 14 bases outside the gene matches. Germline V gene data show CDR1 as LGHDT and CDR2 as YNNKEL (reference sequence).

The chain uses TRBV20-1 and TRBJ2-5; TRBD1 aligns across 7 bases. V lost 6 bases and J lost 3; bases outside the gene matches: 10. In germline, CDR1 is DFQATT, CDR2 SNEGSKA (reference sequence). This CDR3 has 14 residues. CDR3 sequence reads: CSALRGTAEETQYF. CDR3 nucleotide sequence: TGCAGTGCGCTAAGAGGGACAGCCGAAGAGACCCAGTACTTC.

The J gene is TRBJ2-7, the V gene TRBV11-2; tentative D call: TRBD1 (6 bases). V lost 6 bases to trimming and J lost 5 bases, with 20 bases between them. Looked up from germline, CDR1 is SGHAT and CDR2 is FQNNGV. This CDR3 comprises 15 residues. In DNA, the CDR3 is TGTGCCAGCAGTCAGCTACAGGGATCGCCCCACGAGCAGTACTTC. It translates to CASSQLQGSPHEQYF. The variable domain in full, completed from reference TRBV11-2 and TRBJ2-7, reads EAGVAQSPRYKIIEKRQSVAFWCNPISGHATLYWYQQILGQGPKLLIQFQNNGVVDDSQLPKDRFSAERLKGVDSTLKIQPAKLEDSAVYLCASSQLQGSPHEQYFGPGTRLTVT.

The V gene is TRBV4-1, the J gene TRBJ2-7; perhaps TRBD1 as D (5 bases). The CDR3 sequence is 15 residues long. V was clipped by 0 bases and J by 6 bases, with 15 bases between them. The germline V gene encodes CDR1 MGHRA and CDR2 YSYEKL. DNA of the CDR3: TGCGCCAGCAGCCAAGAGTGGACCTCTACAGGCGAGCAGTACTTC. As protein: CASSQEWTSTGEQYF.